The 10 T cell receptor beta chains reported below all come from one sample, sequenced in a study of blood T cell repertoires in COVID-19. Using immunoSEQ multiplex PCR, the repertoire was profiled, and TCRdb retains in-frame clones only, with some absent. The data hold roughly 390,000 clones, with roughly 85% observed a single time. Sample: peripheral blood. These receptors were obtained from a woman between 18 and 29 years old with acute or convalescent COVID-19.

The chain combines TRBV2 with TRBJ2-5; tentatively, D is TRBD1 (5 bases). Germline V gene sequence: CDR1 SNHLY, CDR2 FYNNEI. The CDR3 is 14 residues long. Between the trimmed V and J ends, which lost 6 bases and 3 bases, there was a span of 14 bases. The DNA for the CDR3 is TGTGCCAGCAGATACATAGGGGAAAAAGAGACCCAGTACTTC. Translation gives CASRYIGEKETQYF.

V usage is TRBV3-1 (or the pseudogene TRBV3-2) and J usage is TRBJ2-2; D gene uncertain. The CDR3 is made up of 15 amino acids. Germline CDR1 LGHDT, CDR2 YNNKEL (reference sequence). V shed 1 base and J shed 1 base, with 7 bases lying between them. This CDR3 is CASSQGFLNTGELFF. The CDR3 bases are TGTGCCAGCAGCCAAGGTTTCCTGAACACCGGGGAGCTGTTTTTT.

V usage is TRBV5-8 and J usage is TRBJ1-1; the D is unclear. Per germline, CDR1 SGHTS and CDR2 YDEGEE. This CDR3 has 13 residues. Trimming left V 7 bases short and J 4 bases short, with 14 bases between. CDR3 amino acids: CASPSGVATEAFF. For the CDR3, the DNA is TGTGCCAGCCCCAGCGGGGTAGCCACTGAAGCTTTCTTT. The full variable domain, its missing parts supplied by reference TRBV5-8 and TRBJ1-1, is EAGVTQSPTHLIKTRGQQATLRCSPISGHTSVYWYQQALGLGLQFLLWYDEGEERNRGNFPPRFSGRQFPNYSSELNVNALELEDSALYLCASPSGVATEAFFGQGTRLTVV.

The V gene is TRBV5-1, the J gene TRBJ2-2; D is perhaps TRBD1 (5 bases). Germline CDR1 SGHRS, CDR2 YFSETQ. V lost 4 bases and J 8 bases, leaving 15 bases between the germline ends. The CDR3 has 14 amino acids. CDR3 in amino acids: CASSQDPGPGELFF. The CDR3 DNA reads TGCGCCAGCAGCCAGGACCCAGGGCCGGGGGAGCTGTTTTTT.

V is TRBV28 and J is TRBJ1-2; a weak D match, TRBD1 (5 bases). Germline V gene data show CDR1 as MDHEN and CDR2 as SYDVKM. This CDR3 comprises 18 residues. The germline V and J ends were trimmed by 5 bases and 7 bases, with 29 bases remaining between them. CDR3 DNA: TGTGCCAGCAGTCCCCTCCGCCGGGCCTCGGGGGGGGTCGGTGGCTACACCTTC. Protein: CASSPLRRASGGVGGYTF.

DNA for the CDR3: TGTGCCAGCAGCTATAGGGCCCCTTGGGGGGTGGACACTGAAGCTTTCTTT. This translates into CASSYRAPWGVDTEAFF. The V call is TRBV7-9, the J call TRBJ1-1; a weak D match, TRBD1 (5 bases). The CDR3 extends over 17 amino acids. Trimming cost V 4 bases and J 3 bases, with 21 bases left between them. The V gene's germline CDR1 is SEHNR and CDR2 FQNEAQ (reference sequence).

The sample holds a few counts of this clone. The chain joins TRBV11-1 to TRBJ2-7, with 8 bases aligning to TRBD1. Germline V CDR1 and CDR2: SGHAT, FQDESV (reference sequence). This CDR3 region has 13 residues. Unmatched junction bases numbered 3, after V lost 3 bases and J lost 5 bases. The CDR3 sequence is CASSLRTGNEQYF. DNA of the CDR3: TGTGCCAGCAGCTTGAGGACAGGGAACGAGCAGTACTTC.

CDR3 region: CASSSGTSGYNEQFF. The CDR3 bases are TGTGCCAGCAGTTCCGGGACTAGCGGCTACAATGAGCAGTTCTTC. The chain couples TRBV6-1 to TRBJ2-1; 11 positions match TRBD2. V was pared by 5 bases and J by 3 bases, with 3 bases of the junction left unmatched. The CDR3 has 15 residues. CDR1 and CDR2 from the germline V gene are MNHNS and SASEGT.

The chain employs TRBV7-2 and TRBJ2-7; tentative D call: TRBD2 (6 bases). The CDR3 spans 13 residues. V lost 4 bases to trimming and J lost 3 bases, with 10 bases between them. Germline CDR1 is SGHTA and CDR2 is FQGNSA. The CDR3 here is CASSSRLVYEQYF. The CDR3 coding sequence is TGTGCCAGCAGCTCCCGACTAGTCTACGAGCAGTACTTC.

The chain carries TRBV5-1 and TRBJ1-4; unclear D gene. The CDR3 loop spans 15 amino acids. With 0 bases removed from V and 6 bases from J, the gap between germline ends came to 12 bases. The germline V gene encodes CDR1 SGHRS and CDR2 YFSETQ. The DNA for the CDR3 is TGCGCCAGCAGCTTGGCCGGAGTATTTGATGAAAAACTGTTTTTT. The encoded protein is CASSLAGVFDEKLFF.